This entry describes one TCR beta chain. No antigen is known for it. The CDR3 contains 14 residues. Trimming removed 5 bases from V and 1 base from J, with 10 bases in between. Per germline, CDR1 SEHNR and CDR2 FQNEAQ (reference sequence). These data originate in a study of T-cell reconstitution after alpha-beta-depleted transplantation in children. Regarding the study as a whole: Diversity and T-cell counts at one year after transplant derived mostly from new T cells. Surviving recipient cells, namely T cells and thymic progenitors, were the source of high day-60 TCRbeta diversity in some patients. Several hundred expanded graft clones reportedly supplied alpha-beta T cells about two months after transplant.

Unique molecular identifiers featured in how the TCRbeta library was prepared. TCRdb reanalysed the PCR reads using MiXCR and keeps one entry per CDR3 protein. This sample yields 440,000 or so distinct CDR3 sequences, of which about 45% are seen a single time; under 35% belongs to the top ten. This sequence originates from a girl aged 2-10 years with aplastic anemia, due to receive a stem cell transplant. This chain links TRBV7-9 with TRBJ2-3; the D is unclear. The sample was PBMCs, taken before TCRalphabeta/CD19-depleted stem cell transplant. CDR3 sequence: CASSPLDRTDTQYF. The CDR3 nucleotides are TGTGCCAGCAGCCCCTTGGACCGCACAGATACGCAGTATTTT.